The T cell receptor (beta chain) described here comes from a study of early T cells in non-severe SARS-CoV-2 infection. Study overall: Investigators sequenced bulk RNA drawn from unsorted whole blood, and chains remained unpaired. General observations from the study: The study's VDJdb matching favored anti-spike CD8 responses and missed private and CD4 specificities.

Many counts were recorded for this clonotype. Its antigen is undetermined. This CDR3 is built from 14 residues. The V gene's germline CDR1 is DFQATT and CDR2 SNEGSKA (reference sequence). V lost 1 base to trimming and J lost 3 bases, with 10 bases between them. Tagging with unique molecular identifiers was applied to individual cDNA molecules. TCRdb re-analysed the 5' RACE reads in MiXCR, keeping a single row per CDR3 protein. The repertoire holds about 42,000 distinct CDR3 sequences, with around 6.8% as singletons. Sequencing was carried out using whole blood. The receptor was isolated from an adult who was a healthcare worker with PCR-confirmed SARS-CoV-2 infection or an uninfected control (not recorded which). The chain links TRBV20-1 to TRBJ1-3; D is uncertain. This chain's CDR3 is CSARGPAGGNTIYF. The CDR3 nucleotides read TGCAGTGCTAGAGGGCCCGCGGGTGGAAACACCATATATTTT.